The text below deals with one TCR beta chain. The antigen is undetermined. Method: immunoSEQ multiplex PCR; TCRdb's copy keeps in-frame clones and lacks some. The sample comprises about 170,000 clones, approximately 96% of which are singletons, and more than 0.7% rests with the top ten. The data were obtained in a study of cytomegalovirus exposure and HLA in healthy donors. Points from the study as a whole: As confirmed in vitro, a few CMV-associated chains were specific for CMV antigens. Researchers counted 180 or so TCR beta chains as cytomegalovirus-associated.

The ends lost 2 bases at V and 7 bases at J; junction bases unmatched: 5. CDR3 length equals 14 residues. The germline V gene encodes CDR1 SGHRS and CDR2 YFSETQ. The donors were members of the validation cohort, which comprised 90 to 150 subjects and was separate from the first cohort of roughly 700 subjects. This receptor was obtained from a woman aged 18 to 35 in good health and CMV-seronegative. The chain links TRBV5-1 to TRBJ2-1; 8 nucleotides match TRBD2. Source material: PBMCs. CDR3 sequence (DNA): TGCGCCAGCAGCTTAGCGGGGGAAAAAAATGAGCAGTTCTTC. As protein: CASSLAGEKNEQFF. Supplemented by reference TRBV5-1 and TRBJ2-1, the full variable domain reads KAGVTQTPRYLIKTRGQQVTLSCSPISGHRSVSWYQQTPGQGLQFLFEYFSETQRNKGNFPGRFSGRQFSNSRSEMNVSTLELGDSALYLCASSLAGEKNEQFFGPGTRLTVL.